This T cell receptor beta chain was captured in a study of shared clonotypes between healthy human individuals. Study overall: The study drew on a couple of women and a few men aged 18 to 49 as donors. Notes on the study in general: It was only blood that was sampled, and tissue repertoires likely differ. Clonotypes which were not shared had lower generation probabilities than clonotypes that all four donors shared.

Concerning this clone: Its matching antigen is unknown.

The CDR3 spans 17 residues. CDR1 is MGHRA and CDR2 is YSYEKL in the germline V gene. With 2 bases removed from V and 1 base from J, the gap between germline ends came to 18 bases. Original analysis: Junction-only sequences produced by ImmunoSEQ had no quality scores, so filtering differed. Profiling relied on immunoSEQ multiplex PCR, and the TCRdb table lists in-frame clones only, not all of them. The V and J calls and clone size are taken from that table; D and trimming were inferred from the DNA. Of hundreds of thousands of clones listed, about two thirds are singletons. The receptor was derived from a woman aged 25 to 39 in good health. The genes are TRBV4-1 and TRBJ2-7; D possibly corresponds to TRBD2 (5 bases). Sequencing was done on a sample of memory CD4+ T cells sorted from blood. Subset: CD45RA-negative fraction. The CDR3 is CASSQLPGEPLSYEQYF. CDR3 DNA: TGCGCCAGCAGCCAACTCCCCGGGGAGCCACTGTCCTACGAGCAGTACTTC.